The next 10 T cell receptor beta chains were all read from a single sample in a study of T cell repertoires in cytomegalovirus infection. TCRdb re-called the reads with MiXCR, one entry per CDR3 protein. The sample records 200,000 to 250,000 distinct CDR3 sequences, 10% to 15% being singletons. The sequencing sample was made of PBMCs. The receptors here all came from a human donor in good health (CMV status not recorded). Some clones in this sample may be carry-over from other donors' samples.

This clonotype was observed at least ten times. The V gene is TRBV11-2, the J gene TRBJ1-2; D remains ambiguous. This CDR3 is 13 amino acids long. Germline CDR1 is SGHAT and CDR2 is FQNNGV. Trimming took 3 bases from V and 2 from J, leaving 7 bases between them. CDR3 nucleotide sequence: TGTGCCAGCAGCTTCGACTCAAACTATGGCTACACCTTC. Its translation: CASSFDSNYGYTF.

This clonotype came up a few times. V gene TRBV19 combines with J gene TRBJ2-5, with D unresolved. Germline CDR1 and CDR2: LNHDA and SQIVND (reference sequence). V was pared by 6 bases and J by 6 bases, with 17 bases between. This CDR3 is built from 14 residues. The CDR3 coding sequence is TGTGCCAGTAGCCCCCAGCGAAGGGAAAAGACCCAGTACTTC. This sequence encodes CASSPQRREKTQYF.

This clonotype was detected a few times. This sequence joins TRBV14 and TRBJ1-1, with a tentative D call TRBD1 (5 bases). The CDR3 runs 14 residues. V gave up 4 bases and J gave up 6 bases, with 15 bases separating them. CDR1 SGHDN and CDR2 FVKESK come from the germline V gene. The CDR3: CASSPTGPGSEAFF. CDR3 DNA: TGTGCCAGCAGCCCCACAGGACCTGGTTCTGAAGCTTTCTTT.

Ten or more counts support this clonotype. The chain recombines TRBV7-2 with TRBJ2-7, with unresolved D. The V end was cut by 5 bases, the J end by 2 bases, with 19 bases between. The length of the CDR3 is 16 residues. CDR1 SGHTA and CDR2 FQGNSA come from the germline V gene. CDR3 loop: CASSTLGLAGTYEQYF. CDR3 in DNA: TGTGCCAGCAGCACACTCGGATTGGCAGGAACCTACGAGCAGTACTTC.

At least ten counts were recorded for this clonotype. The chain is built from TRBV11-1 and TRBJ2-4, with D possibly TRBD2 on 6 matching bases. The CDR3 runs to 15 residues. Germline V lookup: CDR1 SGHAT, CDR2 FQDESV (reference sequence). V was trimmed by 1 base and J by 2 bases, leaving 9 bases between them. CDR3 residues: CASSLVEGTKNIQYF. The CDR3 DNA follows: TGTGCCAGCAGCTTAGTGGAGGGAACCAAAAACATTCAGTACTTC.

The rearrangement joins TRBV6-5 to TRBJ2-1; D not resolved. From germline, CDR1 is MNHEY and CDR2 SVGAGI. The germline V and J ends were trimmed by 2 bases and 0 bases, with 8 bases remaining between them. This CDR3 region has 15 residues. CDR3 loop: CASSYGQSSYNEQFF. The DNA for the CDR3 is TGTGCCAGCAGTTACGGCCAGAGCTCCTACAATGAGCAGTTCTTC.

This chain uses TRBV2 with TRBJ2-1; D is possibly TRBD1 or TRBD2 (5 bases each). The V gene's germline CDR1 is SNHLY and CDR2 FYNNEI. The CDR3 sequence is 14 residues long. Trimming shortened V by 8 bases and J by 7 bases, and 18 bases separated the two germline ends. The CDR3 loop reads CASGPGRSENEQFF. As DNA, the CDR3 is TGTGCCAGCGGGCCGGGACGAAGTGAAAATGAGCAGTTCTTC.

J is TRBJ1-1 and V is TRBV18, with TRBD1 identical over 7 bases. Trimming at V came to 4 bases and at J to 4 bases, leaving 6 bases not matched to a gene. Germline assignment: CDR1 KGHSH and CDR2 LQKENI. The length of the CDR3 is 14 residues. The CDR3 loop reads CASSRDRAGTEAFF. CDR3 sequence (DNA): TGTGCCAGCTCACGCGACAGGGCCGGCACTGAAGCTTTCTTT.

This clonotype came up many times. This chain joins TRBV7-2 and TRBJ2-7, with 8 bases matching TRBD1. The length of the CDR3 is 15 residues. The V gene's germline CDR1 is SGHTA and CDR2 FQGNSA. With V trimmed by 1 base and J by 2 bases, 4 bases remained unmatched. The DNA of the CDR3 is TGTGCCAGCAGCTTAGGACAGGGGCTAACCTACGAGCAGTACTTC. Its translation is CASSLGQGLTYEQYF.

J is TRBJ1-5 and V is TRBV6-6; 7 bases match TRBD1. The CDR3 runs 14 residues. V trimming: 10 bases; J trimming: 6 bases; junction bases outside the gene matches: 12. CDR1 and CDR2 from the germline V gene are MNHNY and SVGAGI (reference sequence). The CDR3 region has the DNA TGTGCCACCACCCCGCAGGGGGGTGCTCAGCCCCAGCATTTT. Protein product: CATTPQGGAQPQHF.